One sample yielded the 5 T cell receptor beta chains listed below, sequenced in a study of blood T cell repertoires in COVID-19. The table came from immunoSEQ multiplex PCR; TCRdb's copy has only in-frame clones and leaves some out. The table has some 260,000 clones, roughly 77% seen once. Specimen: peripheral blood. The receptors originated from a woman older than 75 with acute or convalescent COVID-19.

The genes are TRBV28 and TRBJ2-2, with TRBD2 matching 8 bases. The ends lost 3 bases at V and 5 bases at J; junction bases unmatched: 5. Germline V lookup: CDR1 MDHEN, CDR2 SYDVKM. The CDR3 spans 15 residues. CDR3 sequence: CASSFGGAWTGELFF. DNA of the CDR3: TGTGCCAGCAGTTTCGGGGGGGCCTGGACCGGGGAGCTGTTTTTT. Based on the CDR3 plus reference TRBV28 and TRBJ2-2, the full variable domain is DVKVTQSSRYLVKRTGEKVFLECVQDMDHENMFWYRQDPGLGLRLIYFSYDVKMKEKGDIPEGYSVSREKKERFSLILESASTNQTSMYLCASSFGGAWTGELFFGEGSRLTVL.

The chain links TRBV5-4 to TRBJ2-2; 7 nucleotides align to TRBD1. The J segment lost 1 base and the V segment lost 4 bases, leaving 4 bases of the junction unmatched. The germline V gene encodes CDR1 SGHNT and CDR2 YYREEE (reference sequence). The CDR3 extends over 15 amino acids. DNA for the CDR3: TGTGCCAGCAGCCCGGACAGGAGGAACACCGGGGAGCTGTTTTTT. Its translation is CASSPDRRNTGELFF.

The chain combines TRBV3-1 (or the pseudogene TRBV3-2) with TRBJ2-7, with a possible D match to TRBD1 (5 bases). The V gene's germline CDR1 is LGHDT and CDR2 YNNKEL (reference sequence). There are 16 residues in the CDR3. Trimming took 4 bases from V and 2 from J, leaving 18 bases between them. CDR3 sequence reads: CASSLDRPTETYEQYF. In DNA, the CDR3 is TGTGCCAGCAGCCTTGACCGGCCGACAGAAACCTACGAGCAGTACTTC.

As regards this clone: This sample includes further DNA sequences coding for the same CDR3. The CDR3 sequence is CASSLQGNTEAFF. CDR3 nucleotides: TGTGCCAGCAGCCTTCAGGGTAACACTGAAGCTTTCTTT. The chain uses TRBV14 and TRBJ1-1, with TRBD1 as a possible D gene (5 bases). CDR1 and CDR2 (germline): SGHDN, FVKESK. V lost 4 bases and J lost 2, with 8 bases in between. The CDR3 extends over 13 amino acids.

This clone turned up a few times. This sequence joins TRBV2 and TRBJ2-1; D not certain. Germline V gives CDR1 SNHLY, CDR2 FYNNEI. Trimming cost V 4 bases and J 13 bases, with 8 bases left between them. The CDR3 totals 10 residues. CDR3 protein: CASSVYLQFF. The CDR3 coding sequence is TGTGCCAGCAGTGTCTACTTACAGTTCTTC.